Sequencing of this T cell receptor (beta chain) was carried out in a study of blood T cells in healthy people across ages. The use of a sample-barcoded 5' primer and a J-beta primer mix characterized a second PCR of roughly 7 to 12 cycles. TCRdb re-derived calls from the 5' RACE reads in MiXCR, one entry per CDR3 protein. The sample holds about 640,000 distinct CDR3 sequences; roughly three fifths are singletons and the top ten take approximately 37%. The CDR3 has 14 amino acids. Germline V gives CDR1 SGHRS, CDR2 YFSETQ. Study-level results: It was the long-lived donors that had more naive CD4+ cells and higher diversity than aged donors.

On this clonotype itself: Its specificity is unknown. A read error may account for a junction end that differs from germline.

J is TRBJ2-3 and V is TRBV5-1; possible D gene TRBD1, 6 bases. The material sequenced was blood. The TCR originated in a man aged 60 to 75 in good health. CDR3 sequence: CASSLGQDTDPQYF. The CDR3 nucleotides are TGCGCCAGCAGCTTGGGACAGGACACAGATCCGCAGTATTTT.